This is a list of T cell receptor beta chains from one sample in a study of beta chain features in type 1 diabetes. The repertoire was sequenced with immunoSEQ multiplex PCR; TCRdb's copy has only in-frame clones and lacks some. The table records fewer than 200,000 clones, around a tenth of them present only once. Sequenced: central memory CD4+ T cells from blood. These receptors were taken from a man younger than 40 with type 1 diabetes. Both conserved end residues are trimmed from each CDR3. Fields, in order: V gene, J gene, CDR3 protein.

V: TRBV11-2
J: TRBJ1-1
CDR3: ASSLERQGRTEAF

V: TRBV5-4
J: TRBJ2-1
CDR3: ASSQDTSYNEQF

V: TRBV27
J: TRBJ1-5
CDR3: ASSFQYNQPQH

V: TRBV19
J: TRBJ2-1
CDR3: ASSIGTVGGRL

V: TRBV18
J: TRBJ2-5
CDR3: ASSPRGQETQY

V: TRBV7-9
J: TRBJ2-5
CDR3: ASSFTGDQETQY

V: TRBV7-2
J: TRBJ2-2
CDR3: ASSLGLATSGTGELF

V: TRBV7-2
J: TRBJ2-7
CDR3: ASSTTGSSSYEQY

V: TRBV18
J: TRBJ2-1
CDR3: ASSHSDSVLSNEQF

V: TRBV11-2
J: TRBJ1-2
CDR3: ASSLGALIRGYT

V: TRBV21-1
J: TRBJ2-1
CDR3: ASSNFDGIEQF

V: TRBV7-2
J: TRBJ2-5
CDR3: ASSPGQASRETQY

V: TRBV29-1
J: TRBJ1-3
CDR3: SVEVQFGNTIY

V: TRBV5-1
J: TRBJ1-1
CDR3: ASSWKGQGNMNTEAF

V: TRBV7-9
J: TRBJ1-1
CDR3: ASSHGPIQGFTEAF

V: TRBV30
J: TRBJ2-7
CDR3: AWVIGQGPYEQY

V: TRBV7-9
J: TRBJ1-5
CDR3: ASSLEGVGSTQH

V: TRBV7-2
J: TRBJ2-3
CDR3: ASSSQVLSTDTQY

V: TRBV7-3
J: TRBJ2-5
CDR3: ASSSTSGGTQY

V: TRBV29-1
J: TRBJ1-2
CDR3: SVDPDRGYGYT

V: TRBV18
J: TRBJ2-7
CDR3: ASAPGGSSYEQY

V: TRBV11-1
J: TRBJ2-1
CDR3: ASSSAGLYNEQF

V: TRBV11-1
J: TRBJ1-1
CDR3: ASSLDMMNTEAF

V: TRBV2
J: TRBJ2-2
CDR3: ASRTGRNTGELF

V: TRBV19
J: TRBJ1-2
CDR3: ASSLGQGDYGYT

V: TRBV30
J: TRBJ2-5
CDR3: AWNRGRQETQY

V: TRBV29-1
J: TRBJ2-1
CDR3: SVASESSYNEQF

V: TRBV13
J: TRBJ2-7
CDR3: ASRPTGSKPYEQY

V: TRBV28
J: TRBJ2-4
CDR3: ASSARDTGSI

V: TRBV18
J: TRBJ2-7
CDR3: ASSPRTGGGLQYEQY

V: TRBV7-2
J: TRBJ1-1
CDR3: ASSLVPGGSTEAF

V: TRBV30
J: TRBJ2-1
CDR3: AWRDSVYEQF

V: TRBV7-2
J: TRBJ2-7
CDR3: ASSLDGRGYEQY

V: TRBV2
J: TRBJ2-1
CDR3: ASSSRTSGSSSEQF

V: TRBV6-1
J: TRBJ2-7
CDR3: ASIRTGSYEQY

V: TRBV30
J: TRBJ2-7
CDR3: AWSPGSGIREQY

V: TRBV4-3
J: TRBJ1-1
CDR3: ASSQVLGLGHTEAF

V: TRBV27
J: TRBJ2-3
CDR3: ASRGQGWSDTQY

V: TRBV29-1
J: TRBJ1-1
CDR3: SVDSDMNTEAF

V: TRBV30
J: TRBJ2-1
CDR3: AWSGFSGLTSGRANEQF

V: TRBV9
J: TRBJ2-1
CDR3: ASSPRGGSGNYEQF

V: TRBV9
J: TRBJ2-1
CDR3: ASSGAGTGYNEQF

V: TRBV5-4
J: TRBJ2-7
CDR3: ASSSRTSSYEQY

V: TRBV18
J: TRBJ1-5
CDR3: ASSPDRGDQPQH

V: TRBV4-2
J: TRBJ1-4
CDR3: ASSHRIRGTATNEKLF

V: TRBV5-1
J: TRBJ2-1
CDR3: ASSLDVAGGNEQF

V: TRBV7-9
J: TRBJ1-1
CDR3: ASSLEIRAEAF

V: TRBV7-9
J: TRBJ1-1
CDR3: ASSTTGRGTEAF

V: TRBV5-1
J: TRBJ2-3
CDR3: ASSWMDRDTDTQY

V: TRBV7-9
J: TRBJ2-7
CDR3: ASSSGAWGHEQY

V: TRBV28
J: TRBJ2-7
CDR3: ASSLSGTGHEQY

V: TRBV27
J: TRBJ2-6
CDR3: ASSPNSGANVLT

V: TRBV5-4
J: TRBJ1-3
CDR3: ASSQTGVAGNTIY

V: TRBV7-9
J: TRBJ2-5
CDR3: ASSLGLRETQY